A single sample is the source of the 5 T cell receptor beta chains below, sequenced in a study of identical twins. Using its own MiXCR run on the 5' RACE reads, TCRdb lists one record per CDR3 protein. The sample lists over 200,000 distinct CDR3 sequences; 10% to 13% were seen once. Material for sequencing was memory T cells sorted from blood. The receptors come from a man in his fifties in good health.

This clonotype was seen at least ten times. The chain combines TRBV6-1 with TRBJ2-7, with 9 bases fitting TRBD1. This CDR3 spans 15 amino acids. Germline V gene lookup returns CDR1 MNHNS and CDR2 SASEGT. V dropped 5 bases and J dropped 3; count of bases not matched to a gene: 8. The CDR3 loop reads CASSKTWTGVYEQYF. The DNA for the CDR3 is TGTGCCAGCAGTAAAACGTGGACAGGGGTCTACGAGCAGTACTTC.

About this clonotype: This may be a read error, as it is one base from a much larger clone. The CDR3 loop reads CASSQDLLAGGTDTQCF. The DNA of the CDR3 is TGCGCCAGCAGCCAAGATTTACTAGCGGGGGGGACAGATACGCAGTGTTTT. The chain employs TRBV4-3 and TRBJ2-3, with TRBD2 identical over 13 bases. Germline lookup yields CDR1 LGHNA and CDR2 YSLEER. The CDR3 spans 17 residues.

The table lists this clonotype with a few counts. The chain uses TRBV5-6 and TRBJ2-3, with a possible D match to TRBD2 (6 bases). The CDR3 is 14 residues long. The germline gives CDR1 SGHDT, CDR2 YYEEEE. Trimming stripped 1 base from V and 3 bases from J, with 9 bases between. For the CDR3, the DNA is TGTGCCAGCAGCTTGTGGCTAGCGACAGATACGCAGTATTTT. Its translation is CASSLWLATDTQYF. The entire variable domain, with the rest obtained from reference TRBV5-6 and TRBJ2-3, is as follows: DAGVTQSPTHLIKTRGQQVTLRCSPKSGHDTVSWYQQALGQGPQFIFQYYEEEERQRGNFPDRFSGHQFPNYSSELNVNALLLGDSALYLCASSLWLATDTQYFGPGTRLTVL.

This clonotype was observed a handful of times. The chain is built from TRBV6-2 or TRBV6-3 and TRBJ1-5; D not certain. Germline values: CDR1 MNHEY, CDR2 SVGEGT. The CDR3 runs 16 residues. V was cut by 6 bases and J by 2 bases, with 17 bases left in between. CDR3 DNA: TGTGCCAGCAGGGTCGCGGAGCATAGAGGCAATCAGCCCCAGCATTTT. Translating gives CASRVAEHRGNQPQHF.

The chain links TRBV5-6 to TRBJ2-5; the match to TRBD1 covers 7 bases. Germline CDR1 reads SGHDT; CDR2 reads YYEEEE. V dropped 3 bases and J dropped 3; count of bases not matched to a gene: 5. The CDR3 runs 14 residues. The CDR3 DNA is TGTGCCAGCAGCTCGTGGGACAGCGAAGAGACCCAGTACTTC. It translates to CASSSWDSEETQYF.